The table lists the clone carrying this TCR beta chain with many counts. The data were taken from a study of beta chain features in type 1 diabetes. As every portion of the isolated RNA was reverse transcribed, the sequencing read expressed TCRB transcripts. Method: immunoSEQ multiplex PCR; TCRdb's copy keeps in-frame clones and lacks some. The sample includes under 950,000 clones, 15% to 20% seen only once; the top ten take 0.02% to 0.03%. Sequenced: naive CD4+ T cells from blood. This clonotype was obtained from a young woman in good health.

The CDR3, as DNA: TGTGCCAGCAGCCAAGTACACTCGACCGGGGAGCTGTTTTTT. It encodes CASSQVHSTGELFF. The V and J genes are TRBV14 and TRBJ2-2; D unresolved. Germline-derived CDR1 and CDR2 are SGHDN and FVKESK. V gave up 1 base and J gave up 5 bases, with 8 bases separating them. The length of the CDR3 is 14 residues.